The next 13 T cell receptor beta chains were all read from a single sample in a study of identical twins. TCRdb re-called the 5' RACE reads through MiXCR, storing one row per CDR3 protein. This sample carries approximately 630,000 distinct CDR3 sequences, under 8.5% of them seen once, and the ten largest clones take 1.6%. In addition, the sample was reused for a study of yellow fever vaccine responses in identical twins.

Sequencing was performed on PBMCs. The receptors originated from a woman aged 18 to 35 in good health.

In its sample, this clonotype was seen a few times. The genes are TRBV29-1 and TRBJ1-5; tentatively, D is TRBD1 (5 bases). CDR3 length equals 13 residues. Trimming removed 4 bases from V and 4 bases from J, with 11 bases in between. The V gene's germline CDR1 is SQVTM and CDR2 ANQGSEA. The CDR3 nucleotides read TGCAGCGTTGTTGAGGAGGGGAATCAGCCCCAGCATTTT. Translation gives CSVVEEGNQPQHF.

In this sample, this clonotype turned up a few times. CDR3 in DNA: TGTGCCAGCAGCCCCACCCCGGGACAGATGATGAATGAGCAGTTCTTC. Translation: CASSPTPGQMMNEQFF. The chain is built from TRBV7-8 and TRBJ2-1; TRBD1 matches 7 bases. The germline V gene encodes CDR1 SGHVS and CDR2 FQNEAQ. The length of the CDR3 is 16 residues. After removal of 5 bases from V and 7 bases from J, the junction contained 14 bases not matched to a gene.

The CDR3 region is CSVGRRLADSYEQYF. The CDR3 DNA reads TGCAGCGTTGGGAGGCGACTAGCGGATTCCTACGAGCAGTACTTC. The rearrangement joins TRBV29-1 to TRBJ2-7; 9 bases align to TRBD2. The CDR3 has 15 amino acids. V was clipped by 4 bases and J by 1 base; unmatched bases: 8. Germline-derived CDR1 and CDR2 are SQVTM and ANQGSEA.

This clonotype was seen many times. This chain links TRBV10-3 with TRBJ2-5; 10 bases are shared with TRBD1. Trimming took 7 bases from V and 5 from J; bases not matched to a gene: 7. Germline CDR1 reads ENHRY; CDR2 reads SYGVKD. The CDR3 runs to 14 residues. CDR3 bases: TGTGCCATCAATCCGGGACAGGGGTTGGAGACCCAGTACTTC. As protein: CAINPGQGLETQYF.

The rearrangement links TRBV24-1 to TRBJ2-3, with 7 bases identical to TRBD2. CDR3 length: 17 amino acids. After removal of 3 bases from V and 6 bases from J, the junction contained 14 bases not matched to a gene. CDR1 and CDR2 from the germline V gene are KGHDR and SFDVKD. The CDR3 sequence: CATSDPMSGTQVDTQYF. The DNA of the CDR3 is TGTGCCACCAGTGATCCGATGAGCGGGACCCAGGTGGATACGCAGTATTTT.

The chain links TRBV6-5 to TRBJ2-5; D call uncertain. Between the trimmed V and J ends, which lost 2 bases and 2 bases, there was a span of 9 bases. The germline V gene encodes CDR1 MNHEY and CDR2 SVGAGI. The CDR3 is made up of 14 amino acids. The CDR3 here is CASSYALEQETQYF. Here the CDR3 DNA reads TGTGCCAGCAGTTACGCTCTAGAGCAAGAGACCCAGTACTTC.

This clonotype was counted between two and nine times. CDR3 coding DNA: TGCAGCGTTAGGTCAGGGTCGATGAACACTGAAGCTTTCTTT. Its translation: CSVRSGSMNTEAFF. This chain uses TRBV29-1 with TRBJ1-1; tentative D call: TRBD1 (5 bases). Germline CDR1 reads SQVTM; CDR2 reads ANQGSEA. This CDR3 spans 14 amino acids. The V end lost 5 bases, the J end lost 0 bases, and 13 bases lay between the germline ends.

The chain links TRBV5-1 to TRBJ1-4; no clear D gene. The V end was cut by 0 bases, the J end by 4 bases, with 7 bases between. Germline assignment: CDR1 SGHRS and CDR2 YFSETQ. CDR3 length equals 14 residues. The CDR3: CASSLDGRNEKLFF. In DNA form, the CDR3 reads TGCGCCAGCAGCTTGGACGGCCGTAATGAAAAACTGTTTTTT.

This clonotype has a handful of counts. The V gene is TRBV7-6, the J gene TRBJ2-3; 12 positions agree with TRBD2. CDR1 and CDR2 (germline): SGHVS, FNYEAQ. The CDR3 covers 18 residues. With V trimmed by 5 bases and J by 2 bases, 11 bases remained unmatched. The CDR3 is CASSPTSGGHPYTDTQYF. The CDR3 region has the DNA TGTGCCAGCAGCCCTACTAGCGGGGGGCACCCATACACAGATACGCAGTATTTT.

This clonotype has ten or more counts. As DNA, the CDR3 is TGCGCCAGCAGCTTGACAGGGCTCGGCAATCAGCCCCAGCATTTT. It codes for CASSLTGLGNQPQHF. V usage is TRBV5-1 and J usage is TRBJ1-5; TRBD1 is a possible D gene (6 bases). The CDR3 is made up of 15 amino acids. Trimming removed 1 base at V and 2 bases at J, with 10 bases between. Germline CDR1 and CDR2: SGHRS and YFSETQ.

As DNA, the CDR3 is TGCGCCAGCAGCTCCGGGACAGAGATGAACACCGGGGAGCTGTTTTTT. As protein: CASSSGTEMNTGELFF. The V call is TRBV5-1, the J call TRBJ2-2; 7 nucleotides agree with TRBD1. V dropped 3 bases and J dropped 1; count of bases not matched to a gene: 6. The CDR3 runs 16 residues. The germline gives CDR1 SGHRS, CDR2 YFSETQ. The whole variable domain, filled in from reference TRBV5-1 and TRBJ2-2, reads KAGVTQTPRYLIKTRGQQVTLSCSPISGHRSVSWYQQTPGQGLQFLFEYFSETQRNKGNFPGRFSGRQFSNSRSEMNVSTLELGDSALYLCASSSGTEMNTGELFFGEGSRLTVL.

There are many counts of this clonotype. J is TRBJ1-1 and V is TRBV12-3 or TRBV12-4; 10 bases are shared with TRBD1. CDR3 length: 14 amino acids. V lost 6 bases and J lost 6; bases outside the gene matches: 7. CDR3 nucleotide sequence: TGTGCCAGCAGCTCCGGGACAGGGGCCCCTGAAGCTTTCTTT. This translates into CASSSGTGAPEAFF.

CDR3 loop: CASSDRPGGGNTIYF. The CDR3 coding sequence is TGTGCCAGCAGTGATCGACCAGGGGGTGGAAACACCATATATTTT. This rearrangement joins TRBV25-1 to TRBJ1-3, with 7 bases aligning to TRBD1. The V and J ends lost 3 bases and 3 bases, in that order; junction bases with no gene match: 5. This CDR3 comprises 15 residues. Germline V gene data show CDR1 as MGHDK and CDR2 as SYGVNS.